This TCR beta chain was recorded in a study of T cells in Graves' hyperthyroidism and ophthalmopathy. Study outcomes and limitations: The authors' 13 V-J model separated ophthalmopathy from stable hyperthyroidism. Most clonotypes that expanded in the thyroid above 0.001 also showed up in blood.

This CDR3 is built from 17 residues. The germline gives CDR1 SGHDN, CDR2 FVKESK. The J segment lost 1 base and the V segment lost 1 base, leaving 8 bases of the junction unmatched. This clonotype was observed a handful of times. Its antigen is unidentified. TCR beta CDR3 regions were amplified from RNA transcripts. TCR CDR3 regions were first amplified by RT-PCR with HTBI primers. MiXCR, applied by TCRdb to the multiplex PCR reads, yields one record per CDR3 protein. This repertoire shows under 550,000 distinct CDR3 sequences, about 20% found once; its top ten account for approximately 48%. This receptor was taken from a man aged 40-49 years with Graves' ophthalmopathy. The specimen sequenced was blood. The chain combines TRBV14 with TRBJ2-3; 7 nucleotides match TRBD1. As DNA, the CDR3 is TGTGCCAGCAGCCAAGGATTACAGGGGTGGGGCACAGATACGCAGTATTTT. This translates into CASSQGLQGWGTDTQYF.